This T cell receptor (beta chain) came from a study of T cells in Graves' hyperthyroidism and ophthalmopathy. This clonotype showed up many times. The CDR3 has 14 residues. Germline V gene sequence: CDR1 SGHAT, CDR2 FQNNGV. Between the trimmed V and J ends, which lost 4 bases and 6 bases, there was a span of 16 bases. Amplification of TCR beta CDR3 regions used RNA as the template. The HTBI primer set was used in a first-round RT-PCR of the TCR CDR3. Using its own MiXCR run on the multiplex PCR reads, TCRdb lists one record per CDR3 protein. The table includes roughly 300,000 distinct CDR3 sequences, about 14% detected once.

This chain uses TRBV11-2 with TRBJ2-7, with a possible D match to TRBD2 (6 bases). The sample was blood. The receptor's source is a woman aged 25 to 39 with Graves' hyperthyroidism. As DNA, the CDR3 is TGTGCCAGCAGCTCCGTCCGGGGGAGAGGCGAGCAGTACTTC. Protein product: CASSSVRGRGEQYF.